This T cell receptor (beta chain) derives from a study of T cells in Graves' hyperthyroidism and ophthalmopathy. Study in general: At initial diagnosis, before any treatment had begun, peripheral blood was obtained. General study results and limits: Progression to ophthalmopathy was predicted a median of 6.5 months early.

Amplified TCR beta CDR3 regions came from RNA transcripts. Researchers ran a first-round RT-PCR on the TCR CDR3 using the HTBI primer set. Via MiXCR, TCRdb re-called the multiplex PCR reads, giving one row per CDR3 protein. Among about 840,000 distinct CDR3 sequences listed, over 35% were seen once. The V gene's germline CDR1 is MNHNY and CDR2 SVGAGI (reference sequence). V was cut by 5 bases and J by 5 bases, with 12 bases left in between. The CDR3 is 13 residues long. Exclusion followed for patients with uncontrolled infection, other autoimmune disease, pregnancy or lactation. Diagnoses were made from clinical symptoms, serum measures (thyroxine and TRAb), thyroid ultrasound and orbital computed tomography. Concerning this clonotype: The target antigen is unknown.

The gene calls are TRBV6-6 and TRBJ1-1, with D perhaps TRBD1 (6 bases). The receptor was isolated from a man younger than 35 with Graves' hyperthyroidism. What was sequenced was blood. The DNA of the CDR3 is TGTGCCAGCAGTCGACAGGATCCGACTGAAGCTTTCTTT. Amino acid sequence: CASSRQDPTEAFF.